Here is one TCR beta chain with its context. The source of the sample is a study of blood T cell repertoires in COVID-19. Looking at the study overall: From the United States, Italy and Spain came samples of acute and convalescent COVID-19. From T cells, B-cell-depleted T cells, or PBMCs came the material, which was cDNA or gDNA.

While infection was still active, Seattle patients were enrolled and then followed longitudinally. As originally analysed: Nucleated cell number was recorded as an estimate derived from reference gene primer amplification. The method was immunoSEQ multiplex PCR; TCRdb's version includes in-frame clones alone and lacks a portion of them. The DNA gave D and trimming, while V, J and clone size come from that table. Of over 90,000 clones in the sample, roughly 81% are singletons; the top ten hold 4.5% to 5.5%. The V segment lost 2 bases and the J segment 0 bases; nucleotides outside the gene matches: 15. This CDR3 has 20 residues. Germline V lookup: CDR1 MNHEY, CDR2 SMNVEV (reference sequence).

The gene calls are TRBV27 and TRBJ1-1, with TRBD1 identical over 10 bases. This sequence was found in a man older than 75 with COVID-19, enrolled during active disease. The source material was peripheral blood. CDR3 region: CASSLLDVGQGRFVNTEAFF. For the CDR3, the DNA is TGTGCCAGCAGTTTACTCGACGTGGGACAGGGGAGATTTGTGAACACTGAAGCTTTCTTT.